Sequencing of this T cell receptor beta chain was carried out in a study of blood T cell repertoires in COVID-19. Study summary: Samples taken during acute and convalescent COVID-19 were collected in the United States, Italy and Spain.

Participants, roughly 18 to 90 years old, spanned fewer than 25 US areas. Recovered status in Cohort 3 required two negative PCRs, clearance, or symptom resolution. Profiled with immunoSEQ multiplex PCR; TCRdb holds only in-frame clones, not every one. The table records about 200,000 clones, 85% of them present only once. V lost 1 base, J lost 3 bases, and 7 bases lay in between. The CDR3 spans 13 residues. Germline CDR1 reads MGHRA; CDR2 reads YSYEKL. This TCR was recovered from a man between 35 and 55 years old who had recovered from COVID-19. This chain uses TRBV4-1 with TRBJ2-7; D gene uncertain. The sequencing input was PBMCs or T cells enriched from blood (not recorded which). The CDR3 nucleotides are TGCGCCAGCAGCCAAGCCCTTATCTACGAGCAGTACTTC. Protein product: CASSQALIYEQYF.